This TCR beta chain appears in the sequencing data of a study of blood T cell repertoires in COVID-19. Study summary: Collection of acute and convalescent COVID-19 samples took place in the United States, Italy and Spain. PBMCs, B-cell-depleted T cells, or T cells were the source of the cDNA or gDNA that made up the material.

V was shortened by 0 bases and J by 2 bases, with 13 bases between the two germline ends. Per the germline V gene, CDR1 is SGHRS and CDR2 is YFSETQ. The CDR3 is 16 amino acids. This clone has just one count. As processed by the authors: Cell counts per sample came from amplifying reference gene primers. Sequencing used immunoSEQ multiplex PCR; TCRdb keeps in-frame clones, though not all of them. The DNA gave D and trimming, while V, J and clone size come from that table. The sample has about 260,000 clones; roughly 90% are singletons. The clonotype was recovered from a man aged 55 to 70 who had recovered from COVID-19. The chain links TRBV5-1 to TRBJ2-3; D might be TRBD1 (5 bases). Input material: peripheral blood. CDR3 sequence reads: CASSLDWGSPTDTQYF. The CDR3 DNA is TGCGCCAGCAGCTTGGATTGGGGCAGCCCCACAGATACGCAGTATTTT.